This is a list of T cell receptor beta chains from one sample in a study of early T cells in non-severe SARS-CoV-2 infection. One entry per CDR3 protein results from TCRdb running MiXCR on the 5' RACE reads. Here the sample spans around 25,000 distinct CDR3 sequences, roughly 2.8% being singletons. Source material: whole blood. The receptors come from an adult who was a healthcare worker with PCR-confirmed SARS-CoV-2 infection or an uninfected control (not recorded which). The CDR3 runs from the conserved cysteine through the conserved F or W. D genes are given only for firm matches. Size values are once, few and many counts, or a class for expanded clones, and some rows have none.

CDR3nt: TGTGCCAGCACCCATGAAACCCAGCCCCAGCATTTT; CDR3aa: CASTHETQPQHF; d_gene: -; v_gene: TRBV6-6; abundance: many; j_gene: TRBJ1-5
CDR3nt: TGTGCCAGCAGGGGCCTTGACAGTCTTGAAGCTTTCTTT; CDR3aa: CASRGLDSLEAFF; d_gene: -; v_gene: TRBV12-3/TRBV12-4; abundance: many; j_gene: TRBJ1-1
CDR3nt: TGTGCCAGCAGCCAGATCGGGGGGACAGATACGCAGTATTTT; CDR3aa: CASSQIGGTDTQYF; d_gene: TRBD2; v_gene: TRBV14; abundance: many; j_gene: TRBJ2-3
CDR3nt: TGTGCCAGCAGTCCAACAGGGGACTATGGCTACACCTTC; CDR3aa: CASSPTGDYGYTF; d_gene: TRBD1; v_gene: TRBV6-6; abundance: few; j_gene: TRBJ1-2
CDR3nt: TGTGCCAGCAGTGAATTGGTCACTCCTGGAGGAGAGACCCAGTACTTC; CDR3aa: CASSELVTPGGETQYF; d_gene: -; v_gene: TRBV6-1; abundance: many; j_gene: TRBJ2-5
CDR3nt: TGTGCCAGCAGCCTTGGGACTATCCAAGAGACCCAGTACTTC; CDR3aa: CASSLGTIQETQYF; d_gene: TRBD2; v_gene: TRBV3-1; abundance: -; j_gene: TRBJ2-5
CDR3nt: TGTGCCACCAACAGGGGGCGGAACGGGGAGCTGTTTTTT; CDR3aa: CATNRGRNGELFF; d_gene: TRBD1; v_gene: TRBV19; abundance: few; j_gene: TRBJ2-2
CDR3nt: TGTGCCAGCAGCTCTCATGGAGGGGCCGGGGAGCTGTTTTTT; CDR3aa: CASSSHGGAGELFF; d_gene: -; v_gene: TRBV12-3/TRBV12-4; abundance: few; j_gene: TRBJ2-2
CDR3nt: TGTGCCAGCAGTTTCAACGGGGCGGGGGAGACCCAGTACTTC; CDR3aa: CASSFNGAGETQYF; d_gene: -; v_gene: TRBV12-3/TRBV12-4; abundance: many; j_gene: TRBJ2-5
CDR3nt: TGTACCAGCAGTTACGGGATTGGGGAGACCCAGTACTTC; CDR3aa: CTSSYGIGETQYF; d_gene: -; v_gene: TRBV6-5; abundance: -; j_gene: TRBJ2-5
CDR3nt: TGTGCCAGTAGTAGGCAGTCCTTTCAGCCCCAGCATTTT; CDR3aa: CASSRQSFQPQHF; d_gene: -; v_gene: TRBV19; abundance: many; j_gene: TRBJ1-5
CDR3nt: TGCAGTGCTAGAGAGGGAGCGGAAGCCTATAATTCACCCCTCCACTTT; CDR3aa: CSAREGAEAYNSPLHF; d_gene: -; v_gene: TRBV20-1; abundance: many; j_gene: TRBJ1-6
CDR3nt: TGTGCCAGCAGCTCGGGACTCCGGGGGTACAATGAGCAGTTCTTC; CDR3aa: CASSSGLRGYNEQFF; d_gene: -; v_gene: TRBV5-6; abundance: many; j_gene: TRBJ2-1
CDR3nt: TGCAGTGCTAGAGATTCGTACGGTAGAAGCACAGATACGCAGTATTTT; CDR3aa: CSARDSYGRSTDTQYF; d_gene: -; v_gene: TRBV20-1; abundance: many; j_gene: TRBJ2-3
CDR3nt: TGTGCCAGCAGAAGAGGGACAGCGAACACCGGGGAGCTGTTTTTT; CDR3aa: CASRRGTANTGELFF; d_gene: TRBD1; v_gene: TRBV6-2/TRBV6-3; abundance: many; j_gene: TRBJ2-2
CDR3nt: TGTGCCAGCAGTGAAACGGGAGTCCCCTTTAACTATGGCTACACCTTC; CDR3aa: CASSETGVPFNYGYTF; d_gene: -; v_gene: TRBV6-1; abundance: medium-sized; j_gene: TRBJ1-2
CDR3nt: TGCGCCAGCAGCCCCAAACAGGGAAGGGGCTCTGGAAACACCATATATTTT; CDR3aa: CASSPKQGRGSGNTIYF; d_gene: -; v_gene: TRBV5-1; abundance: many; j_gene: TRBJ1-3
CDR3nt: TGCGCCAGCAGCTTGTTTACAGGCCAGAAAGCTTTCTTT; CDR3aa: CASSLFTGQKAFF; d_gene: -; v_gene: TRBV5-1; abundance: -; j_gene: TRBJ1-1
CDR3nt: TGTGCCAGCAGCTTAATTTCGCACCAAGAGACCCAGTACTTC; CDR3aa: CASSLISHQETQYF; d_gene: -; v_gene: TRBV7-2; abundance: medium-sized; j_gene: TRBJ2-5
CDR3nt: TGTGCCAGCAGCGGGCGGTTCTCTGGAAACACCATATATTTT; CDR3aa: CASSGRFSGNTIYF; d_gene: -; v_gene: TRBV7-2; abundance: -; j_gene: TRBJ1-3
CDR3nt: TGTGCCAGCAGATCCATCCGGGGGTCCTACAATGAGCAGTTCTTC; CDR3aa: CASRSIRGSYNEQFF; d_gene: -; v_gene: TRBV7-8; abundance: many; j_gene: TRBJ2-1
CDR3nt: TGTGCCAGCACTATGGGACAGGGTGGACAGCCCCAGCATTTT; CDR3aa: CASTMGQGGQPQHF; d_gene: TRBD1; v_gene: TRBV12-3/TRBV12-4; abundance: many; j_gene: TRBJ1-5
CDR3nt: TGTGCCACCACAGGGGATGATCAGCCCCAGCATTTT; CDR3aa: CATTGDDQPQHF; d_gene: TRBD1; v_gene: TRBV19; abundance: many; j_gene: TRBJ1-5
CDR3nt: TGTGCCAGCAGCTTAGAGGCGGGCTACACTGAAGCTTTCTTT; CDR3aa: CASSLEAGYTEAFF; d_gene: -; v_gene: TRBV7-3; abundance: few; j_gene: TRBJ1-1
CDR3nt: TGCAGCGTCCCCCAGGGGGACTATGGCTACACCTTC; CDR3aa: CSVPQGDYGYTF; d_gene: TRBD1; v_gene: TRBV29-1; abundance: many; j_gene: TRBJ1-2
CDR3nt: TGTGCCAGCTCACCCTTGCTTACGACAGGCCGGTCAGATACGCAGTATTTT; CDR3aa: CASSPLLTTGRSDTQYF; d_gene: -; v_gene: TRBV18; abundance: many; j_gene: TRBJ2-3
CDR3nt: TGTGCCAGCAGGGGCTCACATCGGCTCAACAATGAGCAGTTCTTC; CDR3aa: CASRGSHRLNNEQFF; d_gene: -; v_gene: TRBV12-3/TRBV12-4; abundance: many; j_gene: TRBJ2-1
CDR3nt: TGTGCCAGCAGCTTTAGAACGGGGGCCATCAATGAGCAGTTCTTC; CDR3aa: CASSFRTGAINEQFF; d_gene: -; v_gene: TRBV7-2; abundance: many; j_gene: TRBJ2-1
CDR3nt: TGTGCCAGCAGTGCCAACCGTTGGAATGAGCAGTTCTTC; CDR3aa: CASSANRWNEQFF; d_gene: -; v_gene: TRBV12-3/TRBV12-4; abundance: many; j_gene: TRBJ2-1
CDR3nt: TGTGCCAGCAGCGGGGGGACACAGTACCAAGAGACCCAGTACTTC; CDR3aa: CASSGGTQYQETQYF; d_gene: -; v_gene: TRBV9; abundance: many; j_gene: TRBJ2-5
CDR3nt: TGTGCCAGCAGCCCCATATCGGGAACGCAGTATTTT; CDR3aa: CASSPISGTQYF; d_gene: -; v_gene: TRBV6-5; abundance: many; j_gene: TRBJ2-3
CDR3nt: TGCAGCGTTGAAGATCACCGGGGACGGACGAATGAGCAGTTCTTC; CDR3aa: CSVEDHRGRTNEQFF; d_gene: -; v_gene: TRBV29-1; abundance: many; j_gene: TRBJ2-1
CDR3nt: TGTGCCAGCAGCTTGGGGTACAGGGCCAACACTGAAGCTTTCTTT; CDR3aa: CASSLGYRANTEAFF; d_gene: -; v_gene: TRBV5-5; abundance: many; j_gene: TRBJ1-1
CDR3nt: TGCAGTGCTAGCCAGGGGGCCAAAAACATTCAGTACTTC; CDR3aa: CSASQGAKNIQYF; d_gene: -; v_gene: TRBV20-1; abundance: many; j_gene: TRBJ2-4